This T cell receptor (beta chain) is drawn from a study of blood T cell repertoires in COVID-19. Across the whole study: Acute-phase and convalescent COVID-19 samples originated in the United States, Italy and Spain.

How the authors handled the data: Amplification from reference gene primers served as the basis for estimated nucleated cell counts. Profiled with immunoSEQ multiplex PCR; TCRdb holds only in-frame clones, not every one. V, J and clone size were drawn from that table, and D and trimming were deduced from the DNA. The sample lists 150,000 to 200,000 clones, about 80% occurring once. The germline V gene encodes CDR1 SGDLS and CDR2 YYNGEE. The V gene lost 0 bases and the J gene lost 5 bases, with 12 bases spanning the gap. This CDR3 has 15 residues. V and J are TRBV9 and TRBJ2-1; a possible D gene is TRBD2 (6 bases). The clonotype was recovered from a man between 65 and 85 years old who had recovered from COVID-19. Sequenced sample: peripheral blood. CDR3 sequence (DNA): TGTGCCAGCAGCGTAGGGCGGACTACCAACAATGAGCAGTTCTTC. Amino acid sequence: CASSVGRTTNNEQFF.